This T cell receptor beta chain was sequenced during a study of cytomegalovirus exposure and HLA in healthy donors. Study-wide points: In a later analysis, a genetic analysis reported fewer productive-TCR N-insertions in an Asian-associated ancestry cluster than the cohort average.

Each of the donors was a healthy bone marrow donor. Use of 60 Vbeta and 13 Jbeta primers characterized the PCR. As handled by the study authors: Roughly 83 million unique TCR beta chains, roughly 11 million of them shared, were counted by a later analysis. Generated by immunoSEQ multiplex PCR, the TCRdb table keeps only in-frame clones and is missing some. That table furnishes V, J and clone size, whereas the DNA furnished D and trimming. Of about 140,000 clones in the sample, over 60% were seen once. On this clone itself: The antigen remains unidentified.

The CDR3 length is 16 residues. Trimming removed 6 bases from V and 2 bases from J; junction bases left unmatched: 8. Germline CDR1 is SGHTA and CDR2 is FQGNSA. V and J are TRBV7-2 and TRBJ2-7; TRBD2 agrees at 12 bases. This receptor was obtained from a male donor in good health and CMV-seronegative. The sequenced material came from PBMCs. The CDR3 nucleotides are TGTGCCAGCAGGTATCGGACTAGCGGGGCGACCTACGAGCAGTACTTC. It specifies CASRYRTSGATYEQYF.